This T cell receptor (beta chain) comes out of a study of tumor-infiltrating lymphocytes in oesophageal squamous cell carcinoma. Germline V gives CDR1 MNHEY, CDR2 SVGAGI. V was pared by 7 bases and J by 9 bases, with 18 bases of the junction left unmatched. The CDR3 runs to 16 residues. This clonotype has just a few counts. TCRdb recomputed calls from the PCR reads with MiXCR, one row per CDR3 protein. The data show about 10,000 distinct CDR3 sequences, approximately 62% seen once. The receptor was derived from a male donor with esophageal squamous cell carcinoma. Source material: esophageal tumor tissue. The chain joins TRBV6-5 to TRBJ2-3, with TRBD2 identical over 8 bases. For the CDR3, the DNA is TGTGCCAGCACCAGGGCCTCTGGAGCGGGAGCAGGAACGCAGTATTTT. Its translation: CASTRASGAGAGTQYF.